This T cell receptor beta chain was sequenced in a study of blood T cells in healthy people across ages. The study's findings and limits: No conclusive comparison of naive versus antigen-experienced cells was possible with unsorted PBMCs.

This clonotype was picked up a small number of times. Its specificity is unknown. Donors each provided ten milliliters of peripheral blood. Alongside a J-beta primer mix, a sample-barcoded 5' primer served in a second PCR lasting about 7 to 11 cycles. Each CDR3 protein gets one entry after TCRdb re-called the 5' RACE reads with MiXCR. The data contain about 570,000 distinct CDR3 sequences, 25% to 30% of them singletons. This CDR3 region has 14 residues. CDR1 SGHTA and CDR2 FQGNSA come from the germline V gene. This receptor was obtained from a woman aged 70-85 years in good health. The sequencing input was blood. The chain uses TRBV7-2 and TRBJ2-5, with TRBD1 matching 7 bases. The DNA end is a closer match to TRBJ2-7, so the J assignment may be wrong. The CDR3 sequence is CASSIRQGPHEQYF. In nucleotides, the CDR3 is TGTGCCAGCAGCATCAGACAGGGCCCCCACGAGCAGTACTTC.